This TCR beta chain derives from a study of T cells in localized non-small cell lung cancer. Study-wide results and limits: A higher density of T cells in blood coincided with extended overall survival.

Turning to this clone: What it binds is not known.

Using immunoSEQ multiplex PCR, the repertoire was profiled, and TCRdb retains in-frame clones only, with some absent. The table includes about 23,000 clones, around 89% detected once. CDR1 is MNHEY, CDR2 SVGAGI, per germline. The length of the CDR3 is 14 residues. Germline trimming cut 5 bases from V and 2 bases from J; bases unmatched to any gene: 1. The input for sequencing was peripheral blood mononuclear cells, taken before any cancer treatment. The chain employs TRBV6-5 and TRBJ2-7; 12 bases line up with TRBD2. The receptor comes from a woman aged 35-70 years with stage III lung adenocarcinoma. The CDR3 is CASSRTSGAYEQYF. CDR3 coding DNA: TGTGCCAGCAGTCGGACTAGCGGGGCCTACGAGCAGTACTTC.